What follows are 21 T cell receptor beta chains derived from one specimen sequenced in a study of cytomegalovirus exposure and HLA in healthy donors. PCR involved 60 Vbeta and 13 Jbeta primers. The data were produced by immunoSEQ multiplex PCR, yet TCRdb's version contains in-frame clones alone and is incomplete. The data hold fewer than 100,000 clones, with around 73% observed a single time. What was sequenced was PBMCs. These receptors were collected from a man aged 35 to 55 in good health and CMV-seronegative.

This chain joins TRBV29-1 and TRBJ2-7; 8 bases align to TRBD1. CDR3 length: 13 residues. J lost 3 bases, V lost 7 bases, and 8 bases had no gene match. Per the germline V gene, CDR1 is SQVTM and CDR2 is ANQGSEA. CDR3 sequence: CSAGTGGDYEQYF. The CDR3 region has the DNA TGCAGCGCCGGGACAGGTGGTGACTACGAGCAGTACTTC.

The rearrangement links TRBV15 to TRBJ2-4; D may be TRBD1 (5 bases). Germline V lookup: CDR1 LNHNV, CDR2 YYDKDF (reference sequence). V was cut by 0 bases and J by 6 bases, with 15 bases left in between. The CDR3 contains 16 residues. CDR3 sequence (DNA): TGTGCCACCAGCAGAGATCCCGTGGCAGGGCGAAACATTCAGTACTTC. Translated: CATSRDPVAGRNIQYF.

The chain joins TRBV29-1 to TRBJ1-1, with TRBD1 matching 12 bases. Per germline, CDR1 SQVTM and CDR2 ANQGSEA. CDR3 length equals 13 residues. Trimming removed 5 bases from V and 5 bases from J; junction bases left unmatched: 3. This CDR3 reads CSVRDRGHTEAFF. The CDR3 DNA sequence: TGCAGCGTTAGGGACAGGGGGCATACTGAAGCTTTCTTT.

The chain combines TRBV7-3 with TRBJ1-1; TRBD1 might be the D (6 bases). Germline V gene lookup returns CDR1 SGHTA and CDR2 FQGTGA. Trimming removed 5 bases from V and 0 bases from J, with 13 bases in between. This CDR3 spans 15 amino acids. The CDR3 sequence: CASSLSGAMNTEAFF. The DNA of the CDR3 is TGTGCCAGCAGCCTTTCAGGGGCCATGAACACTGAAGCTTTCTTT.

V and J are TRBV29-1 and TRBJ1-1; 10 nucleotides line up with TRBD1. From germline, CDR1 is SQVTM and CDR2 ANQGSEA. There are 15 residues in the CDR3. With 7 bases clipped from V and 0 bases from J, the junction kept 8 bases outside the gene matches. The CDR3 loop reads CSAGQGPPMNTEAFF. CDR3 coding DNA: TGCAGCGCGGGACAGGGGCCCCCCATGAACACTGAAGCTTTCTTT.

The rearrangement links TRBV10-1 to TRBJ1-1, with 7 bases lining up with TRBD1. V lost 4 bases to trimming and J lost 2 bases; unmatched junction nucleotides: 1. Germline V gene data show CDR1 as WNHNN and CDR2 as SYGVQD (reference sequence). The CDR3 extends over 13 amino acids. DNA of the CDR3: TGCGCCAGCAGTGGGGACAGAAACACTGAAGCTTTCTTT. Its protein is CASSGDRNTEAFF.

This clone has more than one count but fewer than ten. The chain joins TRBV28 to TRBJ2-7; D may be TRBD2 (5 bases). V lost 4 bases and J lost 2, with 15 bases in between. Germline CDR1 and CDR2: MDHEN and SYDVKM. The CDR3 spans 15 residues. Here the CDR3 DNA reads TGTGCCAGCAGTTCGCCCCATGGAGGCACCTACGAGCAGTACTTC. Translation: CASSSPHGGTYEQYF. The variable domain in full, with the rest retrieved from reference TRBV28 and TRBJ2-7, is DVKVTQSSRYLVKRTGEKVFLECVQDMDHENMFWYRQDPGLGLRLIYFSYDVKMKEKGDIPEGYSVSREKKERFSLILESASTNQTSMYLCASSSPHGGTYEQYFGPGTRLTVT.

The chain combines TRBV5-1 with TRBJ1-5, with 9 bases aligning to TRBD1. Trimming took 2 bases from V and 4 from J; bases not matched to a gene: 10. Germline V gene lookup returns CDR1 SGHRS and CDR2 YFSETQ. This CDR3 comprises 17 residues. The CDR3 loop reads CASSFDPPGTGNQPQHF. The CDR3 DNA sequence: TGCGCCAGCAGCTTCGATCCCCCCGGGACAGGGAATCAGCCCCAGCATTTT.

The V and J genes are TRBV6-6 and TRBJ2-7; 9 bases line up with TRBD2. V was clipped by 5 bases and J by 0 bases; unmatched bases: 2. This CDR3 is 14 amino acids long. Germline V gene lookup returns CDR1 MNHNY and CDR2 SVGAGI (reference sequence). The chain's CDR3 is CASSISGSSYEQYF. The CDR3 DNA reads TGTGCCAGCAGTATTAGCGGGAGCTCCTACGAGCAGTACTTC.

The rearrangement links TRBV25-1 to TRBJ2-3; weak D call: TRBD1 (6 bases). The CDR3 is 12 amino acids. Trimming removed 5 bases at V and 10 bases at J, with 13 bases between. Germline values: CDR1 MGHDK, CDR2 SYGVNS. The DNA of the CDR3 is TGTGCCAGCAGTACACAGGGAAGGGCGCAGTATTTT. Translation gives CASSTQGRAQYF. Filled out from reference TRBV25-1 and TRBJ2-3, the complete variable domain reads EADIYQTPRYLVIGTGKKITLECSQTMGHDKMYWYQQDPGMELHLIHYSYGVNSTEKGDLSSESTVSRIRTEHFPLTLESARPSHTSQYLCASSTQGRAQYFGPGTRLTVL.

This clone was found a few times. The CDR3 spells CASGDRGLNIQYF. The CDR3 DNA follows: TGTGCCAGCGGGGACAGGGGGCTGAACATTCAGTACTTC. The V call is TRBV25-1, the J call TRBJ2-4; 12 nucleotides align to TRBD1. This CDR3 spans 13 amino acids. Germline V CDR1 and CDR2: MGHDK, SYGVNS. V shed 8 bases, J shed 7 bases, and the junction held 3 bases outside the gene matches.

The chain links TRBV28 to TRBJ1-2; 7 bases fit TRBD1. Trimming at V came to 2 bases and at J to 0 bases, leaving 6 bases not matched to a gene. Per germline, CDR1 MDHEN and CDR2 SYDVKM. The CDR3 has 16 residues. In DNA, the CDR3 is TGTGCCAGCAGTTTAGGAGGACAGGCCTCTAACTATGGCTACACCTTC. This gives the protein CASSLGGQASNYGYTF.

The V gene is TRBV7-9, the J gene TRBJ2-7; maybe TRBD2 (6 bases). With 5 bases removed from V and 6 bases from J, the gap between germline ends came to 8 bases. This CDR3 contains 11 residues. The V gene's germline CDR1 is SEHNR and CDR2 FQNEAQ (reference sequence). The CDR3 here is CASSVGGEQYF. CDR3 DNA: TGTGCCAGCAGCGTGGGAGGCGAGCAGTACTTC. The full variable domain, rest sourced from reference TRBV7-9 and TRBJ2-7, is DTGVSQNPRHKITKRGQNVTFRCDPISEHNRLYWYRQTLGQGPEFLTYFQNEAQLEKSRLLSDRFSAERPKGSFSTLEIQRTEQGDSAMYLCASSVGGEQYFGPGTRLTVT.

The CDR3 DNA reads as TGTGCCTGGAGCGGGGGGGGATCCTATAATTCACCCCTCCACTTT. Its protein is CAWSGGGSYNSPLHF. The chain uses TRBV30 and TRBJ1-6, with D possibly matching TRBD1 (5 bases). CDR1 is GTSNPN and CDR2 is SVGIG in the germline V gene (reference sequence). The CDR3 is 15 residues long. Trimming took off 3 bases at V and 1 base at J, with 10 bases between the two ends.

The rearrangement links TRBV28 to TRBJ1-2; 7 bases are shared with TRBD1. Germline V lookup: CDR1 MDHEN, CDR2 SYDVKM. J was trimmed by 5 bases and V by 2 bases; bases with no gene match: 2. The CDR3 spans 13 residues. CDR3 sequence: CASSLPGGYGYTF. The CDR3 DNA reads as TGTGCCAGCAGTTTACCAGGGGGGTATGGCTACACCTTC.

This chain uses TRBV15 with TRBJ2-1, with D unclear. The V gene's germline CDR1 is LNHNV and CDR2 YYDKDF (reference sequence). V was trimmed by 2 bases and J by 2 bases, leaving 7 bases between them. CDR3 size: 14 residues. The CDR3 nucleotides are TGTGCCACCAGCAGAAGCCGGGCCTACAATGAGCAGTTCTTC. This codes for CATSRSRAYNEQFF.

V and J are TRBV29-1 and TRBJ2-1; 11 nucleotides agree with TRBD2. The V gene's germline CDR1 is SQVTM and CDR2 ANQGSEA. CDR3 size: 18 residues. With 4 bases clipped from V and 0 bases from J, the junction kept 11 bases outside the gene matches. For the CDR3, the DNA is TGCAGCGTTGCCGGAACTAGCGGGAGTGGGAGCTCCTACAATGAGCAGTTCTTC. It codes for CSVAGTSGSGSSYNEQFF.

The count of this clone is one. This sequence joins TRBV25-1 and TRBJ2-1, with TRBD2 identical over 14 bases. Germline CDR1 and CDR2: MGHDK and SYGVNS. J lost 3 bases, V lost 4 bases, and 8 bases had no gene match. The CDR3 is 18 residues long. In DNA form, the CDR3 reads TGTGCCAGCAGTGCCCGACTAGCGGGGGGGCTGGGCTACAATGAGCAGTTCTTC. It is translated as CASSARLAGGLGYNEQFF.

The genes are TRBV19 and TRBJ2-7; 7 bases match TRBD1. The CDR3 contains 14 residues. Germline loops: CDR1 LNHDA, CDR2 SQIVND (reference sequence). Trimming took 6 bases from V and 2 from J; bases not matched to a gene: 7. This CDR3 is CASRQTGETYEQYF. The CDR3 coding sequence is TGTGCCAGTAGGCAAACAGGGGAAACCTACGAGCAGTACTTC.

This chain links TRBV15 with TRBJ1-1; the D gene is possibly TRBD1 (6 bases). Trimming stripped 4 bases from V and 3 bases from J, with 15 bases between. This CDR3 is built from 15 residues. CDR1 LNHNV and CDR2 YYDKDF come from the germline V gene (reference sequence). The CDR3 DNA reads as TGTGCCACCAGCATATCCAGGGGTGGGGACACTGAAGCTTTCTTT. Residues: CATSISRGGDTEAFF. The whole variable domain, remainder taken from reference TRBV15 and TRBJ1-1, is DAMVIQNPRYQVTQFGKPVTLSCSQTLNHNVMYWYQQKSSQAPKLLFHYYDKDFNNEADTPDNFQSRRPNTSFCFLDIRSPGLGDTAMYLCATSISRGGDTEAFFGQGTRLTVV.

V gene TRBV2 combines with J gene TRBJ1-3; D remains unclear. CDR1 is SNHLY, CDR2 FYNNEI, per germline. The CDR3 totals 15 residues. V shed 3 bases and J shed 0 bases, with 9 bases lying between them. CDR3 sequence reads: CASSDQQSSGNTIYF. CDR3 sequence (DNA): TGTGCCAGCAGTGATCAACAGAGCTCTGGAAACACCATATATTTT.